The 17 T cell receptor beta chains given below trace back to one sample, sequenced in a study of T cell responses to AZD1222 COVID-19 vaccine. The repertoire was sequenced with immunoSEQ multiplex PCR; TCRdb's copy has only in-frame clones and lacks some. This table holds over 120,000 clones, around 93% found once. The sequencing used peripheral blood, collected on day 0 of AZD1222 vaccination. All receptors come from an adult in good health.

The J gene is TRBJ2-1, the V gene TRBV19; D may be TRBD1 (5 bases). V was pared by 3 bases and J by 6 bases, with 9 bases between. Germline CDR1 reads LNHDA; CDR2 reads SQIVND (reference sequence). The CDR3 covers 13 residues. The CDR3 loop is CASSISGRNEQFF. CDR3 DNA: TGTGCCAGTAGTATCTCAGGGCGCAATGAGCAGTTCTTC.

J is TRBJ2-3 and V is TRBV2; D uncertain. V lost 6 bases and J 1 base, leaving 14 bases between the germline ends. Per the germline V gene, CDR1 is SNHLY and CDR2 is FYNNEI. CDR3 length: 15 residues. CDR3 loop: CASSPESLGTDTQYF. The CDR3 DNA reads TGTGCCAGCAGCCCGGAGTCGCTAGGCACAGATACGCAGTATTTT.

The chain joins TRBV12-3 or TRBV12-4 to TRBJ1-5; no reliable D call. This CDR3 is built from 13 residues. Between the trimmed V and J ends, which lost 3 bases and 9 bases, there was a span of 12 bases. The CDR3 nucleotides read TGTGCCAGCAGTTTCAGGTCTGCCTGGCCCCAGCATTTT. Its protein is CASSFRSAWPQHF.

CDR3 DNA: TGTGCCAGTAGACCCAGGGATATCGGCACAGATACGCAGTATTTT. It codes for CASRPRDIGTDTQYF. The gene calls are TRBV19 and TRBJ2-3; tentatively, D is TRBD1 (5 bases). The CDR3 is 15 amino acids. Germline V CDR1 and CDR2: LNHDA, SQIVND (reference sequence). Deletions cut 6 bases from V and 1 base from J, with 14 bases between.

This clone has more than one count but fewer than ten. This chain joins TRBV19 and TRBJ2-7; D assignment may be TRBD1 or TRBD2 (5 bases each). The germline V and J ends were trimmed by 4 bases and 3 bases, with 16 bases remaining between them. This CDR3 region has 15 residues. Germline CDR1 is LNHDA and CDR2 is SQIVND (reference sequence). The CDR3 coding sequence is TGTGCCAGTAGTACCCCTCGGGACGGAATCTACGAGCAGTACTTC. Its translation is CASSTPRDGIYEQYF.

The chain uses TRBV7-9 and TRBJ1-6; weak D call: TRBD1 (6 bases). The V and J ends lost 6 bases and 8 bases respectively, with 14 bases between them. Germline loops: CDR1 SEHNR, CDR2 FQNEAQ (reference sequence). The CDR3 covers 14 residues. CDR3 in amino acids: CASRPGTRDSPLHF. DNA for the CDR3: TGTGCCAGCAGACCGGGGACACGGGATTCACCCCTCCACTTT.

The CDR3 DNA reads TGTGCCTGGAGGGTGACACGGAGAAATTCACCCCTCCACTTT. This sequence encodes CAWRVTRRNSPLHF. The chain has TRBV30 and TRBJ1-6; D not certain. The ends were cut back, 3 bases at V and 7 bases at J, with 13 bases in the middle. The V gene's germline CDR1 is GTSNPN and CDR2 SVGIG (reference sequence). The CDR3 covers 14 residues.

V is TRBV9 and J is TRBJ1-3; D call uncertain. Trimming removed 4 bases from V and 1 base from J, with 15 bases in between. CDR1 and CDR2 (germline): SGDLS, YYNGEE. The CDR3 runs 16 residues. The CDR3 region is CASSSPIRHSGNTIYF. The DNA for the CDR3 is TGTGCCAGCAGCTCGCCAATTAGACATTCTGGAAACACCATATATTTT.

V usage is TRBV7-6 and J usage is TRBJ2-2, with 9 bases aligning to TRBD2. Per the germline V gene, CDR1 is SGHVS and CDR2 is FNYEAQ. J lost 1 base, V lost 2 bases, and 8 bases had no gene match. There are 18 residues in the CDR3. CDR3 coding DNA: TGTGCCAGCAGCTTAAGGCCAGCGGGGGGATTGAACACCGGGGAGCTGTTTTTT. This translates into CASSLRPAGGLNTGELFF.

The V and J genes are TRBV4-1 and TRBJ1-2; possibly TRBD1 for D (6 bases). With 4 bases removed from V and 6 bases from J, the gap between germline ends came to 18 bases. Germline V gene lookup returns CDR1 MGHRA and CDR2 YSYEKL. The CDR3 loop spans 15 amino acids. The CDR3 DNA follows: TGCGCCAGCAGCCCTGCCGGGACAAAAATGGATGGCTACACCTTC. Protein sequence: CASSPAGTKMDGYTF.

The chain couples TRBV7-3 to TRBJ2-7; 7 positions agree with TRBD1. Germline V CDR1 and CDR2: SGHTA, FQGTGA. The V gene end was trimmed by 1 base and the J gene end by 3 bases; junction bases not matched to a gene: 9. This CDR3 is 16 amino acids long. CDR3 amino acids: CASSLSPWTGYYEQYF. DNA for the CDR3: TGTGCCAGCAGCTTAAGTCCCTGGACAGGCTACTACGAGCAGTACTTC. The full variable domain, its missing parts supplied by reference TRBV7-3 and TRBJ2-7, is GAGVSQTPSNKVTEKGKYVELRCDPISGHTALYWYRQSLGQGPEFLIYFQGTGAADDSGLPNDRFFAVRPEGSVSTLKIQRTERGDSAVYLCASSLSPWTGYYEQYFGPGTRLTVT.

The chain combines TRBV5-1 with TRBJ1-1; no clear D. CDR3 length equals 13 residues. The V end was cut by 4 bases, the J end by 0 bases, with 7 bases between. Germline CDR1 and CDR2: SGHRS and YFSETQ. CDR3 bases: TGCGCCAGCAGCGGTAGCATGAACACTGAAGCTTTCTTT. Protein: CASSGSMNTEAFF. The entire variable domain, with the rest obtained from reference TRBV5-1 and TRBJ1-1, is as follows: KAGVTQTPRYLIKTRGQQVTLSCSPISGHRSVSWYQQTPGQGLQFLFEYFSETQRNKGNFPGRFSGRQFSNSRSEMNVSTLELGDSALYLCASSGSMNTEAFFGQGTRLTVV.

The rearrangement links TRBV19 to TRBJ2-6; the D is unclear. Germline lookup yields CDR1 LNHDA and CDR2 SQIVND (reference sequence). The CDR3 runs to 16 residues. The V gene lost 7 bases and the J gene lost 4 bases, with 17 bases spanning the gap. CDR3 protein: CASTRAQLSGANVLTF. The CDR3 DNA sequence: TGTGCCAGTACCCGGGCCCAGTTGTCCGGGGCCAACGTCCTGACTTTC.

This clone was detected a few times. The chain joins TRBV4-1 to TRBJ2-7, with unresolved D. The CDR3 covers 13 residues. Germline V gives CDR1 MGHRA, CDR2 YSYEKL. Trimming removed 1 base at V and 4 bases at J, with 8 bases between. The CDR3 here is CASSQVKDYEQYF. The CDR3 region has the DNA TGCGCCAGCAGCCAAGTCAAGGATTACGAGCAGTACTTC.

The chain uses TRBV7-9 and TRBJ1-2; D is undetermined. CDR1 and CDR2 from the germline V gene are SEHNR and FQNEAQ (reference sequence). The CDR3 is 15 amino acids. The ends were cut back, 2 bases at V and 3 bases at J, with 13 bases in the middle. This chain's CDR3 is CASSLSPRPDYGYTF. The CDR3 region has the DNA TGTGCCAGCAGCTTATCCCCTCGTCCGGACTATGGCTACACCTTC.

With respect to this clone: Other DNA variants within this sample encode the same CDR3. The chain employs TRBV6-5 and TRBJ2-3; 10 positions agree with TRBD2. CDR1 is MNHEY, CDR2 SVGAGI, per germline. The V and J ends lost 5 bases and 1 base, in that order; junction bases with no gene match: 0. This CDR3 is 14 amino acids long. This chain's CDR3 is CASSLAGGTDTQYF. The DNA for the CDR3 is TGTGCCAGCAGTCTAGCGGGGGGCACAGATACGCAGTATTTT.

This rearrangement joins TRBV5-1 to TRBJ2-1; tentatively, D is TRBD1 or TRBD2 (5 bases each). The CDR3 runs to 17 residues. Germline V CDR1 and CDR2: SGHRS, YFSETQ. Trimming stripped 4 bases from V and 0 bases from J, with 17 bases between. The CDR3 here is CASSLGWGSSSYNEQFF. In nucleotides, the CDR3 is TGCGCCAGCAGCCTTGGATGGGGGTCAAGCTCCTACAATGAGCAGTTCTTC.